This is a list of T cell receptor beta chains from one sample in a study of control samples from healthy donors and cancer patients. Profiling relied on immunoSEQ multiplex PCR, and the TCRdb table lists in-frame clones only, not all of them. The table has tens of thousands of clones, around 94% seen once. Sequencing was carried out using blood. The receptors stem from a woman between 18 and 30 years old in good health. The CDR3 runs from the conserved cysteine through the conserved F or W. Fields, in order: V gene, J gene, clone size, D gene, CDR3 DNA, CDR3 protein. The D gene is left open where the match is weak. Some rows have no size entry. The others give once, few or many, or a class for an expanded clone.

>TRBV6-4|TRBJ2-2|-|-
TGTGCCAGCAGTGAGACGGGGGAATCCACCGGGGAGCTGTTTTTT
CASSETGESTGELFF
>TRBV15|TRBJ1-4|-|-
TGTGCCACCAGCTCACACCAGACTTCCTTGAATGAAAAACTGTTTTTT
CATSSHQTSLNEKLFF
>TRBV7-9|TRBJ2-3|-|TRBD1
TGTGCCAGCAGCTCTCGGGACAGGGGCACAGATACGCAGTATTTT
CASSSRDRGTDTQYF
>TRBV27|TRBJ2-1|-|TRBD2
TGTGCCAGCAGTCCCCCACCGGGACTAGCGCCTTACAATGAGCAGTTCTTC
CASSPPPGLAPYNEQFF
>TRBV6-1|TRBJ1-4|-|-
TGTGCCAGCAGTGCTCCCGGAGGGCCCCATAATGAAAAACTGTTTTTT
CASSAPGGPHNEKLFF
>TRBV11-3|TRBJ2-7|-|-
TGTGCCAGCAGCTTATTTTATTATCGGATCACCTACGAGCAGTACTTC
CASSLFYYRITYEQYF
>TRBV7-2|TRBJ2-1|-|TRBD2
TGTGCCAGCAGCCCGGGGGGGTACTACAATGAGCAGTTCTTC
CASSPGGYYNEQFF
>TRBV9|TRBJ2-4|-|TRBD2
TGTGCCAGCAGCGAGACTAGCGGGGGGCCGGGAGCCAAAAACATTCAGTACTTC
CASSETSGGPGAKNIQYF
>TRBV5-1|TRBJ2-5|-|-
TGCGCCAGCAGCTCACAAGAGACCCAGTACTTC
CASSSQETQYF
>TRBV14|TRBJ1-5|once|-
TGTGCCAGCAGCCAGACGGGGAATCAGCCCCAGCATTTT
CASSQTGNQPQHF
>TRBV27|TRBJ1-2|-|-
TGTGCCAGCAGACAGGGTTTCAACCCTAACTATGGCTACACCTTC
CASRQGFNPNYGYTF
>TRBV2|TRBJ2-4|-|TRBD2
TGTGCCAGCAGTGAATGGGGGGGTTTAGCCAAAAACATTCAGTACTTC
CASSEWGGLAKNIQYF
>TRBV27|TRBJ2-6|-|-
TGTGCCACCCAGGGAGCTGGGGCCAACGTCCTGACTTTC
CATQGAGANVLTF
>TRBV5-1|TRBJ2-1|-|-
TGCGCCAGCAGCTTCGGTGGGGGTTACAATGAGCAGTTCTTC
CASSFGGGYNEQFF
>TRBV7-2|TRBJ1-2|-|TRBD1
TGTGCCAGCAGCTTAGCGGGCGGGACAGGGGGTACTTTCTATGGCTACACCTTC
CASSLAGGTGGTFYGYTF
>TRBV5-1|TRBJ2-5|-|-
TGCGCCAGCAGCTCCCTGGGGTTTCAAGAGACCCAGTACTTC
CASSSLGFQETQYF
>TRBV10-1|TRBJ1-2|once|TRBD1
TGCGCCCCTCGGATTCGGGACAGGGTCTCGGACGGTGGCTACACCTTC
CAPRIRDRVSDGGYTF
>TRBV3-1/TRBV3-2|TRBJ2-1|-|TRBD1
TGTGCCAGCAGCCAGATAGGACAGGGAGGCTCCTACAATGAGCAGTTCTTC
CASSQIGQGGSYNEQFF
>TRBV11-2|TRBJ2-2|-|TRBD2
TGTGCCAGCAGCTTAGAGGGACTAGGGCTGGGGCGGATTTTT
CASSLEGLGLGRIF
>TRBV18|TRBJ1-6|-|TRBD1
TGTGCCAGCTCACCTAGACAGGGGAAGGATTCACCCCTCCACTTT
CASSPRQGKDSPLHF
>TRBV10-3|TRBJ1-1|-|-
TGTGCCATCATGGGCAGGGAGAACACTGAAGCTTTCTTT
CAIMGRENTEAFF
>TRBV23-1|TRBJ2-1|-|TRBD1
TGCGCCAGCAGTCAAAGACAGGGCAATGAGCAGTTCTTC
CASSQRQGNEQFF
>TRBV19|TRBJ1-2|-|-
TGTGCCAGTAGTATAGCTAACTATGGCTACACCTTC
CASSIANYGYTF
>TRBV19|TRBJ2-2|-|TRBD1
TGTGCCAGTAGTATTTGGAGACAGGGGGACACCGGGGAGCTGTTTTTT
CASSIWRQGDTGELFF
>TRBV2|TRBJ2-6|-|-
TGTGCCAGCAGAAAGGGTTTTGGGCCTGGGGCCAACGTCCTGACTTTC
CASRKGFGPGANVLTF